This T cell receptor beta chain originates from a study of cytomegalovirus exposure and HLA in healthy donors. Study-wide context: Among the roughly 400 genotyped donors, about 81% were placed in the Caucasian-associated ancestry cluster.

Germline lookup yields CDR1 MNHNY and CDR2 SVGAGI (reference sequence). The CDR3 consists of 14 residues. V lost 3 bases and J lost 6, with 9 bases in between. Vbeta (60) and Jbeta (13) primers were used in the PCR. The assay was immunoSEQ multiplex PCR, and TCRdb's table has in-frame clones only and misses some. Among about 100,000 clones listed, about 74% were seen once. Sequenced input: PBMCs. The receptor's source is a female donor in good health and CMV-seropositive. The chain combines TRBV6-6 with TRBJ1-6; tentative D call: TRBD1 (6 bases). CDR3 nucleotides: TGTGCCAGCAGTTATGGACAGTTTAATTCACCCCTCCACTTT. Its translation: CASSYGQFNSPLHF.